The sequence of this T cell receptor (beta chain) was determined in a study of blood T cell repertoires in COVID-19. Only one count was recorded for this clone. The V gene lost 1 base and the J gene lost 6 bases, with 10 bases spanning the gap. Germline V gene lookup returns CDR1 SGHNT and CDR2 YENEEA. The CDR3 runs to 13 residues. Profiled with immunoSEQ multiplex PCR; TCRdb holds only in-frame clones, not every one. There are under 300,000 clones in the sample; roughly 80% occur only once, and more than 6% lies in the top ten. Sequencing was performed on peripheral blood. The sequence was obtained from a woman aged 60-75 years with active or convalescent COVID-19. The V call is TRBV11-3, the J call TRBJ2-7, with D uncertain. CDR3 bases: TGTGCCAGCAGCTTAGCCAGATCCACCGAGCAGTACTTC. Translated, it gives CASSLARSTEQYF. Full variable domain (outside the CDR3, taken from reference TRBV11-3 and TRBJ2-7): EAGVVQSPRYKIIEKKQPVAFWCNPISGHNTLYWYLQNLGQGPELLIRYENEEAVDDSQLPKDRFSAERLKGVDSTLKIQPAELGDSAVYLCASSLARSTEQYFGPGTRLTVT.